The present T cell receptor (beta chain) was sequenced within a study of blood T cells in healthy people across ages. With a J-beta primer mix and a sample-barcoded 5' primer, a second PCR ran roughly 7 to 11 cycles. TCRdb independently ran MiXCR on the 5' RACE reads; one entry per CDR3 protein. The top ten hold around 37% of the sample, which has approximately 600,000 distinct CDR3 sequences, under 70% seen once. This clonotype was observed a few times. CDR3 length: 14 residues. Looked up from germline, CDR1 is KGHDR and CDR2 is SFDVKD. V dropped 5 bases and J dropped 7; count of bases not matched to a gene: 5.

The sequence was collected from a man in his 60s in good health. V usage is TRBV24-1 and J usage is TRBJ2-1; 9 positions match TRBD2. What was sequenced was blood. CDR3: CATSGASGENEQFF. The CDR3 bases are TGTGCCACCAGTGGGGCTAGCGGGGAGAATGAGCAGTTCTTC.